These 24 T cell receptor beta chains came from one sample sequenced in a study of blood T cell repertoires in COVID-19. Sequencing used immunoSEQ multiplex PCR; TCRdb keeps in-frame clones, though not all of them. The table has hundreds of thousands of clones, about 91% seen once. The specimen sequenced was peripheral blood. The receptors here all came from a woman under 40 with COVID-19, enrolled during active disease.

V gene TRBV7-9 combines with J gene TRBJ1-3; D is undetermined. With 5 bases removed from V and 2 bases from J, the gap between germline ends came to 10 bases. The CDR3 extends over 14 amino acids. From germline, CDR1 is SEHNR and CDR2 FQNEAQ (reference sequence). The CDR3 sequence is CASSPDIAGNTIYF. CDR3 sequence (DNA): TGTGCCAGCAGCCCCGACATTGCTGGAAACACCATATATTTT. The variable domain in full, with the rest retrieved from reference TRBV7-9 and TRBJ1-3, is DTGVSQNPRHKITKRGQNVTFRCDPISEHNRLYWYRQTLGQGPEFLTYFQNEAQLEKSRLLSDRFSAERPKGSFSTLEIQRTEQGDSAMYLCASSPDIAGNTIYFGEGSWLTVV.

Points on this clone: Since a much larger clone is just one base distant, this may be a read error. This chain connects TRBV3-1 (or the pseudogene TRBV3-2) to TRBJ2-6; the D is unclear. This CDR3 region has 13 residues. Germline V CDR1 and CDR2: LGHDT, YNNKEL (reference sequence). V was cut by 4 bases and J by 2 bases, with 3 bases left in between. The CDR3 bases are TGTGCCAGCAGCCCCACTGGGGCCAACGTCCTGACTTTC. This encodes CASSPTGANVLTF.

This sequence joins TRBV28 and TRBJ2-7; TRBD2 aligns across 10 bases. Germline V CDR1 and CDR2: MDHEN, SYDVKM. V trimming: 7 bases; J trimming: 0 bases; junction bases outside the gene matches: 3. There are 14 residues in the CDR3. CDR3 sequence: CASTSGGASYEQYF. DNA of the CDR3: TGTGCCAGCACTAGCGGGGGCGCCTCCTACGAGCAGTACTTC.

The rearrangement uses TRBV10-1 and TRBJ2-3; 7 bases line up with TRBD1. J gave up 2 bases and V 2 bases, and 7 bases lay outside the gene matches. Germline V gives CDR1 WNHNN, CDR2 SYGVQD (reference sequence). This CDR3 contains 16 residues. CDR3: CASSEVRQGSTDTQYF. DNA for the CDR3: TGCGCCAGCAGTGAGGTCCGACAGGGATCCACAGATACGCAGTATTTT.

The chain employs TRBV2 and TRBJ2-7, with D maybe TRBD2 (6 bases). This CDR3 spans 14 amino acids. Trimming removed 2 bases at V and 3 bases at J, with 11 bases between. The germline gives CDR1 SNHLY, CDR2 FYNNEI. CDR3 protein: CASSELGGIYEQYV. The CDR3 nucleotides read TGTGCCAGCAGTGAATTGGGGGGAATCTACGAGCAGTACGTC.

The rearrangement uses TRBV4-3 and TRBJ1-3; unclear D gene. The CDR3 length is 15 residues. CDR1 LGHNA and CDR2 YSLEER come from the germline V gene. The V end lost 1 base, the J end lost 2 bases, and 9 bases lay between the germline ends. The CDR3 here is CASSQARATGNTIYF. In DNA form, the CDR3 reads TGCGCCAGCAGCCAAGCGCGGGCTACTGGAAACACCATATATTTT.

The chain joins TRBV10-1 to TRBJ2-3; 9 bases are shared with TRBD2. This CDR3 has 19 amino acids. Germline V gives CDR1 WNHNN, CDR2 SYGVQD (reference sequence). V dropped 3 bases and J dropped 2; count of bases not matched to a gene: 15. CDR3 sequence (DNA): TGCGCCAGCAGTGAATCCGGGAGCGGGGGGCCCCCCGCCACAGATACGCAGTATTTT. It yields the protein CASSESGSGGPPATDTQYF.

J is TRBJ2-7 and V is TRBV6-5; 13 positions match TRBD2. In germline, CDR1 is MNHEY, CDR2 SVGAGI. The length of the CDR3 is 15 residues. The V and J ends lost 6 bases and 2 bases, in that order; junction bases with no gene match: 4. Here the CDR3 DNA reads TGTGCCAGCAGGGTGGGACTAGCGGGGACCTACGAGCAGTACGTC. This gives the protein CASRVGLAGTYEQYV.

The J gene is TRBJ1-1, the V gene TRBV2; D might be TRBD1 (6 bases). This CDR3 contains 15 residues. CDR1 is SNHLY, CDR2 FYNNEI, per germline. Trimming cost V 9 bases and J 0 bases, with 17 bases left between them. CDR3 coding DNA: TGTGCCAGTAATTTCAGGGGTGGCATGAACACTGAAGCTTTCTTT. Translated, it gives CASNFRGGMNTEAFF. Using reference TRBV2 and TRBJ1-1 for the parts outside the CDR3, the full variable domain is EPEVTQTPSHQVTQMGQEVILRCVPISNHLYFYWYRQILGQKVEFLVSFYNNEISEKSEIFDDQFSVERPDGSNFTLKIRSTKLEDSAMYFCASNFRGGMNTEAFFGQGTRLTVV.

This clone came up once. The gene calls are TRBV4-1 and TRBJ1-3, with 8 bases that match TRBD1. This CDR3 is 15 amino acids long. Germline assignment: CDR1 MGHRA and CDR2 YSYEKL. After removal of 7 bases from V and 2 bases from J, the junction contained 7 bases not matched to a gene. The CDR3 loop reads CASTSQGGAGNTIYF. DNA of the CDR3: TGCGCCAGCACCTCACAGGGGGGGGCTGGAAACACCATATATTTT.

This rearrangement joins TRBV5-4 to TRBJ2-7; TRBD2 aligns across 10 bases. V trimming: 2 bases; J trimming: 5 bases; junction bases outside the gene matches: 4. CDR3 length: 14 residues. Germline CDR1 is SGHNT and CDR2 is YYREEE (reference sequence). The CDR3 sequence is CASSLLAGLNEQYF. CDR3 nucleotides: TGTGCCAGCAGCTTACTAGCGGGGTTAAACGAGCAGTACTTC.

This clone has just a few counts. This chain joins TRBV11-2 and TRBJ2-5; D not certain. Trimming pared 1 base from V and 5 bases from J, leaving 11 bases between. CDR3 length: 14 residues. In germline, CDR1 is SGHAT, CDR2 FQNNGV. CDR3 in amino acids: CASSLGLGSETQYF. CDR3 DNA: TGTGCCAGCAGCTTAGGTCTCGGTTCGGAGACCCAGTACTTC.

The chain has TRBV6-5 and TRBJ1-2; 7 bases fit TRBD1. CDR3 length: 13 residues. V trimming: 10 bases; J trimming: 3 bases; junction bases outside the gene matches: 8. Per germline, CDR1 MNHEY and CDR2 SVGAGI. CDR3 nucleotide sequence: TGTGCCAACCCGCAGGGGGGCGACTATGGCTACACCTTC. Its translation is CANPQGGDYGYTF.

The rearrangement joins TRBV7-2 to TRBJ2-3; 7 nucleotides agree with TRBD2. CDR1 is SGHTA, CDR2 FQGNSA, per germline. Losses at the gene ends were 5 bases for V and 2 bases for J; bases not matched to a gene: 10. This CDR3 has 16 residues. CDR3 DNA sequence: TGTGCCAGCAGCCATCCGACTAGCATGGCCACAGATACGCAGTATTTT. It specifies CASSHPTSMATDTQYF.

The genes are TRBV2 and TRBJ2-5, with 10 bases that match TRBD2. J gave up 6 bases and V 5 bases, and 6 bases lay outside the gene matches. The CDR3 totals 14 residues. Germline loops: CDR1 SNHLY, CDR2 FYNNEI. Written as DNA, the CDR3 is TGTGCCAGCAGTCCCCGGACTAGCGGTCAGACCCAGTACTTC. Its protein is CASSPRTSGQTQYF.

This rearrangement joins TRBV11-2 to TRBJ1-3, with 8 positions matching TRBD1. J gave up 7 bases and V 5 bases, and 7 bases lay outside the gene matches. Germline lookup yields CDR1 SGHAT and CDR2 FQNNGV. This CDR3 has 14 amino acids. Here the CDR3 reads CASSKRNRGNTIYF. For the CDR3, the DNA is TGTGCCAGCAGCAAGAGAAACAGGGGGAACACCATATATTTT.

V and J are TRBV25-1 and TRBJ2-2; TRBD2 agrees at 7 bases. Germline loops: CDR1 MGHDK, CDR2 SYGVNS. This CDR3 has 13 amino acids. The V and J ends lost 2 bases and 6 bases, in that order; junction bases with no gene match: 0. This CDR3 is CASSEGGAGELFF. As DNA, the CDR3 is TGTGCCAGCAGTGAAGGGGGGGCCGGGGAGCTGTTTTTT.

This rearrangement joins TRBV28 to TRBJ2-3; no definite D call. The V end lost 7 bases, the J end lost 0 bases, and 17 bases lay between the germline ends. The CDR3 spans 16 residues. Germline V gene lookup returns CDR1 MDHEN and CDR2 SYDVKM. The CDR3 is CASTPVRSWSTDTQYF. The CDR3 bases are TGTGCCAGCACCCCCGTGAGGTCCTGGAGCACAGATACGCAGTATTTT.

The V and J genes are TRBV7-2 and TRBJ1-5; D might be TRBD1 (5 bases). The germline V gene has CDR1 SGHTA and CDR2 FQGNSA. Trimming pared 4 bases from V and 3 bases from J, leaving 10 bases between. CDR3 length: 14 amino acids. CDR3 protein: CASSYRGSNQPQHF. The DNA for the CDR3 is TGTGCCAGCAGCTACCGGGGGTCCAATCAGCCCCAGCATTTT.

This chain connects TRBV14 to TRBJ1-2; 9 positions agree with TRBD1. The CDR3 spans 14 residues. Germline trimming cut 4 bases from V and 7 bases from J; bases unmatched to any gene: 7. CDR1 and CDR2 (germline): SGHDN, FVKESK. Here the CDR3 reads CASSPIQGARGYTF. The CDR3 coding sequence is TGTGCCAGCAGCCCGATACAGGGGGCGCGTGGCTACACCTTC.

The rearrangement uses TRBV10-3 and TRBJ2-2; TRBD2 is a possible D gene (5 bases). With 7 bases removed from V and 3 bases from J, the gap between germline ends came to 12 bases. The CDR3 is 14 amino acids. Germline CDR1 is ENHRY and CDR2 is SYGVKD. CDR3 coding DNA: TGTGCCATCACCACACAAGCGGACACCGGGGAGCTGTTTTTT. Protein product: CAITTQADTGELFF.

The rearrangement joins TRBV19 to TRBJ2-2, with a tentative D call TRBD2 (7 bases). CDR1 and CDR2 (germline): LNHDA, SQIVND (reference sequence). There are 14 residues in the CDR3. V lost 9 bases and J 6 bases, leaving 17 bases between the germline ends. The CDR3 DNA reads as TGTGCCAGCCGAGGGAGGGGGAGGGCCGGGGAGCTGTTTTTT. Translating gives CASRGRGRAGELFF.

This sequence joins TRBV6-2 or TRBV6-3 and TRBJ1-1; 9 nucleotides agree with TRBD1. Looked up from germline, CDR1 is MNHEY and CDR2 is SVGEGT. Trimming at V came to 5 bases and at J to 3 bases, leaving 4 bases not matched to a gene. The CDR3 sequence is 14 residues long. CDR3 residues: CASSAWTGDTEAFF. The CDR3 DNA is TGTGCCAGCAGTGCATGGACAGGGGACACTGAAGCTTTCTTT.

This clone was counted once. The chain has TRBV6-5 and TRBJ1-1; D uncertain. Per germline, CDR1 MNHEY and CDR2 SVGAGI. Trimming pared 2 bases from V and 4 bases from J, leaving 14 bases between. The CDR3 consists of 15 residues. CDR3 loop: CASSYGGPRGTEAFF. The DNA of the CDR3 is TGTGCCAGCAGTTACGGAGGCCCTCGGGGCACTGAAGCTTTCTTT.